A selection of T cell receptor beta chains follows, all from one sample in a study of shared clonotypes between healthy human individuals. Method: immunoSEQ multiplex PCR; TCRdb's copy keeps in-frame clones and lacks some. In the table there are some 380,000 clones, 90% to 98% of which are singletons. Material: memory CD8+ T cells sorted from blood. The receptor set was obtained from a man younger than 40 in good health. The CDR3 runs from the conserved cysteine through the conserved F or W. The order of the fields is J gene, D gene, clone size, V gene, CDR3 DNA, CDR3 protein. The D gene is left open where the match is weak. Not all rows give a size; the values are once, few, many and, for expanded clones, a class.

TRBJ2-1,NA,NA,TRBV6-5,TGTGCCAGCGGGAGGGGGTTGGTTCAGTTCTTC,CASGRGLVQFF
TRBJ2-5,TRBD1,NA,TRBV2,TGTGCCAGCAGGGACCGGGACAGAAAACAAGAGACCCAGTACTTC,CASRDRDRKQETQYF
TRBJ2-1,NA,NA,TRBV5-1,TGCGCCAGCAGCTTGGAAGGGACTTACAATGAGCAGTTCTTC,CASSLEGTYNEQFF
TRBJ2-3,NA,NA,TRBV2,TGTGCCAGCAACAGGGCAACAGATACGCAGTATTTT,CASNRATDTQYF
TRBJ2-5,NA,NA,TRBV2,TGTGCCAGCAGTGGACTACCGTACCAAGAGACCCAGTACTTC,CASSGLPYQETQYF
TRBJ2-1,NA,NA,TRBV30,TGTGCCTGGGGCCGGGAACTGGAGAGCTCCTACAATGAGCAGTTCTTC,CAWGRELESSYNEQFF
TRBJ1-1,NA,NA,TRBV29-1,TGCAGCGTTTCAGGGGATACTGAAGCTTTCTTT,CSVSGDTEAFF
TRBJ1-5,NA,NA,TRBV7-2,TGTGCCAGCAGCGGCCGGGTGAATCAGCCCCAGCATTTT,CASSGRVNQPQHF
TRBJ1-2,TRBD1,once,TRBV19,TGTGCCAGTAGTAGCCCAGGGGGCGATAACTATGGCTACACCTTC,CASSSPGGDNYGYTF
TRBJ1-6,NA,NA,TRBV9,TGTGCCAGCAGCGTAGGCGACTCCTATAATTCACCCCTCCACTTT,CASSVGDSYNSPLHF
TRBJ1-1,NA,NA,TRBV19,TGTGCCAGTAGGTTCTCTTCAGGGGACACTGAAGCTTTCTTT,CASRFSSGDTEAFF